Listed below are T cell receptor beta chains from one sample, sequenced in a study of cytotoxic CD8 clonotypes in ibrutinib-treated CLL. Here immunoSEQ multiplex PCR was the method, and the copy in TCRdb shows in-frame clones only, minus some. This sample has about 72,000 clones; 70% to 90% occur once, and the top ten carry around 7.6%. The sample consisted of PBMCs, taken at disease progression, from a patient treated with ibrutinib. The receptors originated from a human donor with chronic lymphocytic leukemia. CDR3s include the opening cysteine and the closing phenylalanine or tryptophan. Fields, in order: J gene, D gene, CDR3 length, V gene, clone size, CDR3 DNA, CDR3 protein. D genes are given only for firm matches. Clone size is not always given. Where it is, it says once, few, many or a class for expanded clones.

TRBJ2-7 TRBD1 15 TRBV28 - TGTGCCAGCAGTGTGACAGGGACAAACTCCTACGAGCAGTACTTC CASSVTGTNSYEQYF
TRBJ1-5 - 12 TRBV7-9 - TGTGCCAGCAGCCCGGAGTTCGGGCCCCAGCATTTT CASSPEFGPQHF
TRBJ1-2 TRBD1 12 TRBV28 few TGTGCCAGCCGGACAGGGGGATATGGCTACACCTTC CASRTGGYGYTF
TRBJ1-1 - 14 TRBV18 - TGTGCCAGCTCCCCCAACCGTGGGGACACTGAAGCTTTCTTT CASSPNRGDTEAFF
TRBJ2-7 - 13 TRBV12-5 - TGTGCTAGTGGTTTGAGGTCATCCACCGAGCAGTACTTC CASGLRSSTEQYF
TRBJ1-4 TRBD1 15 TRBV6-5 - TGTGCCAGCAGTTACCTGGGACAGTCCAATGAAAAACTGTTTTTT CASSYLGQSNEKLFF
TRBJ1-5 - 12 TRBV10-3 few TGTGCCACTGGGACTGAAGATCAGCCCCAGCATTTT CATGTEDQPQHF
TRBJ2-2 TRBD2 15 TRBV10-3 - TGTGCCATCAGTGCCCTAGCGGGAGGGACCGGGGAGCTGTTTTTT CAISALAGGTGELFF
TRBJ2-7 - 14 TRBV5-1 - TGCGCCAGCAGGTCCCAGGGTAACTCCTACGAGCAGTACTTC CASRSQGNSYEQYF
TRBJ1-2 - 14 TRBV4-2 - TGTGCCAGCAGCCAAGATCGGGGGCTCTATGGCTACACCTTC CASSQDRGLYGYTF
TRBJ2-1 TRBD2 15 TRBV9 - TGTGCCAGCAGCACAGGAGCGGGGTTTAGTAATGAGCAGTTCTTC CASSTGAGFSNEQFF
TRBJ2-3 - 15 TRBV7-8 - TGTGCCAGCAGCTTGTCCGCGGGGGCAAGGGATACGCAGTATTTT CASSLSAGARDTQYF
TRBJ1-2 - 13 TRBV5-4 - TGTGCCAGCAGCTTGGTGGCCTCCTATGGCTACACCTTC CASSLVASYGYTF
TRBJ2-1 - 11 TRBV7-2 few TGTGCCAGCAGCCCGCGTGGTGAGCAGTTCTTC CASSPRGEQFF
TRBJ2-5 - 13 TRBV30 - TGTGCCTGGAGAGCGGGCCCCGAAGAGACCCAGTACTTC CAWRAGPEETQYF
TRBJ1-5 - 13 TRBV7-8 - TGTGCCAGCAGCTTAGGGGGGCCTCGACCCCAGCATTTT CASSLGGPRPQHF
TRBJ2-1 TRBD1 16 TRBV28 - TGTGCCAGCAGTGCGGGACAGGGGATCTCCTACAATGAGCAGTTCTTC CASSAGQGISYNEQFF
TRBJ2-7 TRBD1 15 TRBV18 - TGTGCCAGCTCTCCTGGGACAGGGTCGCCCTACGAGCAGTACTTC CASSPGTGSPYEQYF
TRBJ2-5 TRBD2 14 TRBV6-6 - TGTGCCAGCAGGACAGGACTAGCGGGCGAGACCCAGTACTTC CASRTGLAGETQYF
TRBJ1-4 - 13 TRBV7-9 once TGTGCCAGCAGCTTTGGAGTTAATGAAAAACTGTTTTTT CASSFGVNEKLFF